Shown below are 28 T cell receptor beta chains from a single sample sequenced in a study of shared clonotypes between healthy human individuals. Here immunoSEQ multiplex PCR was the method, and the copy in TCRdb shows in-frame clones only, minus some. Of over a million clones listed, 70% to 80% are singletons. Sequenced input: memory CD4+ T cells from PBMCs. Subset noted: CD45RA-negative fraction. These receptors were collected from a man aged 18 to 29 in good health. Some clones in this sample may be carry-over from other donors' samples.

The chain has TRBV6-5 and TRBJ1-3; unclear D gene. Deletions cut 6 bases from V and 0 bases from J, with 6 bases between. The CDR3 runs to 13 residues. Germline loops: CDR1 MNHEY, CDR2 SVGAGI. Here the CDR3 DNA reads TGTGCCAGCAGCAGGACCTCTGGAAACACCATATATTTT. This codes for CASSRTSGNTIYF.

V gene TRBV28 combines with J gene TRBJ2-2; a possible D gene is TRBD2 (5 bases). The germline V and J ends were trimmed by 2 bases and 4 bases, with 8 bases remaining between them. Germline CDR1 is MDHEN and CDR2 is SYDVKM. This CDR3 comprises 14 residues. CDR3 nucleotides: TGTGCCAGCAGTTTAAAGCGGCGCACCGGGGAGCTGTTTTTT. It is translated as CASSLKRRTGELFF.

In this sample, this clone turned up once. This chain uses TRBV10-3 with TRBJ2-2, with 7 nucleotides matching TRBD2. This CDR3 is 15 amino acids long. With 4 bases clipped from V and 4 bases from J, the junction kept 6 bases outside the gene matches. CDR1 ENHRY and CDR2 SYGVKD come from the germline V gene. This CDR3 reads CAISGGGRTTGELFF. The CDR3 DNA reads as TGTGCCATCAGTGGGGGCGGGAGAACCACCGGGGAGCTGTTTTTT.

Comment on this clone: Other DNA sequences from this sample encode an identical CDR3 as well. This chain connects TRBV5-4 to TRBJ1-5; D possibly corresponds to TRBD1 (5 bases). This CDR3 is built from 13 residues. Germline CDR1 and CDR2: SGHNT and YYREEE (reference sequence). V lost 4 bases to trimming and J lost 4 bases, with 9 bases between them. CDR3 amino acids: CASSRDSNQPQHF. CDR3 DNA: TGTGCCAGCAGCCGCGACAGTAATCAGCCCCAGCATTTT.

The chain employs TRBV5-1 and TRBJ2-3; TRBD2 might be the D (6 bases). Germline CDR1 is SGHRS and CDR2 is YFSETQ. This CDR3 has 17 amino acids. The V end lost 0 bases, the J end lost 0 bases, and 14 bases lay between the germline ends. CDR3 protein: CASSLDPGVPSTDTQYF. CDR3 nucleotides: TGCGCCAGCAGCTTGGATCCGGGGGTCCCAAGCACAGATACGCAGTATTTT.

The chain couples TRBV5-1 to TRBJ2-2, with D tentatively TRBD1 or TRBD2 (6 bases each). Per the germline V gene, CDR1 is SGHRS and CDR2 is YFSETQ. This CDR3 contains 16 residues. Trimming shortened V by 4 bases and J by 0 bases, and 13 bases separated the two germline ends. The CDR3 region is CASSRGGGPNTGELFF. The CDR3 region has the DNA TGCGCCAGCAGCCGAGGGGGAGGACCGAACACCGGGGAGCTGTTTTTT.

This chain links TRBV11-2 with TRBJ1-2; TRBD1 agrees at 7 bases. J gave up 5 bases and V 5 bases, and 11 bases lay outside the gene matches. This CDR3 region has 15 residues. The germline V gene encodes CDR1 SGHAT and CDR2 FQNNGV. The CDR3 sequence is CASSNGTAPFYGYTF. DNA of the CDR3: TGTGCCAGCAGCAACGGGACAGCCCCGTTTTATGGCTACACCTTC.

The chain links TRBV5-1 to TRBJ2-3; D is unresolved. In germline, CDR1 is SGHRS, CDR2 YFSETQ. The CDR3 consists of 14 residues. V was cut by 1 base and J by 6 bases, with 12 bases left in between. The CDR3 region is CASSLSPEADTQYF. The DNA of the CDR3 is TGCGCCAGCAGCTTGAGTCCAGAGGCGGATACGCAGTATTTT.

The CDR3 sequence is CASSVQGAREEKLFF. CDR3 coding DNA: TGTGCCAGCAGCGTGCAGGGGGCAAGGGAAGAAAAACTGTTTTTT. The chain recombines TRBV7-9 with TRBJ1-4; 8 bases fit TRBD1. The V and J ends lost 5 bases and 8 bases, in that order; junction bases with no gene match: 10. Germline CDR1 and CDR2: SEHNR and FQNEAQ (reference sequence). The CDR3 contains 15 residues.

The chain has TRBV27 and TRBJ2-5, with 7 positions matching TRBD1. Per the germline V gene, CDR1 is MNHEY and CDR2 is SMNVEV (reference sequence). This CDR3 spans 15 amino acids. Trimming removed 5 bases from V and 5 bases from J; junction bases left unmatched: 11. In DNA form, the CDR3 reads TGTGCCAGCAGTACCAGAGGGGGCGGCCAGGAGACCCAGTACTTC. Protein sequence: CASSTRGGGQETQYF.

The CDR3 coding sequence is TGTGCCAGCAGCCAAGAAGGGGTTGGGGAGACCCAGTACTTC. Translation gives CASSQEGVGETQYF. V gene TRBV14 combines with J gene TRBJ2-5, with D maybe TRBD1 (5 bases). V was clipped by 0 bases and J by 5 bases, with 10 bases between them. The CDR3 runs to 14 residues. In germline, CDR1 is SGHDN, CDR2 FVKESK.

The chain joins TRBV7-9 to TRBJ2-2; 12 bases fit TRBD2. The CDR3 contains 16 residues. The ends lost 2 bases at V and 4 bases at J; junction bases unmatched: 2. The germline V gene has CDR1 SEHNR and CDR2 FQNEAQ (reference sequence). CDR3 in DNA: TGTGCCAGCAGCTTACTACTAGCGGGAGGCACCGGGGAGCTGTTTTTT. It encodes CASSLLLAGGTGELFF.

This clone was detected only a few times. The chain uses TRBV6-1 and TRBJ2-7; no firm D call. In germline, CDR1 is MNHNS, CDR2 SASEGT. The CDR3 is 14 amino acids. The germline V and J ends were trimmed by 4 bases and 2 bases, with 12 bases remaining between them. CDR3 region: CASSVSRLAYEQYF. CDR3 nucleotides: TGTGCCAGCAGTGTTTCTCGGCTAGCCTACGAGCAGTACTTC.

This rearrangement joins TRBV28 to TRBJ1-2; possible D gene TRBD1, 5 bases. Germline V gives CDR1 MDHEN, CDR2 SYDVKM. The CDR3 length is 16 residues. V was clipped by 1 base and J by 0 bases, with 12 bases between them. CDR3 sequence: CASSLFHGQTNYGYTF. Written as DNA, the CDR3 is TGTGCCAGCAGTTTATTCCACGGACAAACTAACTATGGCTACACCTTC.

The chain has TRBV6-6 and TRBJ2-3, with D possibly matching TRBD2 (6 bases). Trimming removed 2 bases at V and 4 bases at J, with 16 bases between. Germline V lookup: CDR1 MNHNY, CDR2 SVGAGI (reference sequence). The CDR3 is 16 amino acids. For the CDR3, the DNA is TGTGCCAGCAGTTACGTGAGAGGCGGGGTTGCAGATACGCAGTATTTT. Translated, it gives CASSYVRGGVADTQYF.

The CDR3 DNA is TGTGCCAGCAGCTTAGGGGGAGGCACAGATACGCAGTATTTT. This encodes CASSLGGGTDTQYF. The rearrangement uses TRBV13 and TRBJ2-3, with a tentative D call TRBD2 (5 bases). Trimming removed 0 bases at V and 1 base at J, with 5 bases between. The V gene's germline CDR1 is PRHDT and CDR2 FYEKMQ (reference sequence). The CDR3 covers 14 residues.

This chain links TRBV5-1 with TRBJ1-5; D gene ambiguous. V lost 2 bases and J lost 3, with 9 bases in between. Germline CDR1 SGHRS, CDR2 YFSETQ. This CDR3 is 14 amino acids long. As DNA, the CDR3 is TGCGCCAGCAGCTTTGGGGAAACCAATCAGCCCCAGCATTTT. Translated: CASSFGETNQPQHF.

This chain joins TRBV7-8 and TRBJ2-2; the match to TRBD1 covers 10 bases. J gave up 6 bases and V 7 bases, and 8 bases lay outside the gene matches. Germline CDR1 SGHVS, CDR2 FQNEAQ. The CDR3 contains 15 residues. CDR3 DNA: TGTGCCAGCACCCGGACAGGGGGGATATCCGGGGAGCTGTTTTTT. It specifies CASTRTGGISGELFF.

Concerning this clone itself: This clone may be a read error of a much larger clone one base away. Other DNA sequences from this sample encode an identical CDR3 as well. In DNA form, the CDR3 reads TGTGCCAGCAGCTTGGATTCTGGGGCCAACGTCCTGACTTTC. This encodes CASSLDSGANVLTF. The chain joins TRBV5-4 to TRBJ2-6; D not resolved. Germline lookup yields CDR1 SGHNT and CDR2 YYREEE (reference sequence). V was shortened by 0 bases and J by 1 base, with 2 bases between the two germline ends. This CDR3 is 14 amino acids long.

The rearrangement joins TRBV6-1 to TRBJ2-1, with D uncertain. The germline CDR1 and CDR2 sequences are MNHNS and SASEGT. The ends were cut back, 2 bases at V and 0 bases at J, with 14 bases in the middle. This CDR3 region has 17 residues. The CDR3 loop reads CASSERLELPSYNEQFF. The CDR3 nucleotides are TGTGCCAGCAGTGAACGACTTGAATTACCCTCCTACAATGAGCAGTTCTTC.

In regard to this clone: The sample has other DNA sequences that encode this CDR3 too. The rearrangement uses TRBV2 and TRBJ2-2; D remains unclear. V was cut by 4 bases and J by 1 base, with 4 bases left in between. This CDR3 has 13 residues. The germline CDR1 and CDR2 sequences are SNHLY and FYNNEI. CDR3 bases: TGTGCCAGCAGTGGTGAGAACACCGGGGAGCTGTTTTTT. It translates to CASSGENTGELFF.

The V gene is TRBV11-1, the J gene TRBJ2-1, with 9 nucleotides matching TRBD2. The ends lost 6 bases at V and 3 bases at J; junction bases unmatched: 9. Germline CDR1 SGHAT, CDR2 FQDESV (reference sequence). This CDR3 is built from 16 residues. Here the CDR3 DNA reads TGTGCCAGCAGTCATCGAGCGGGAGGCATCTACAATGAGCAGTTCTTC. Amino acids: CASSHRAGGIYNEQFF.

The chain carries TRBV7-2 and TRBJ2-1; D remains unclear. The germline gives CDR1 SGHTA, CDR2 FQGNSA. This CDR3 has 16 residues. V shed 1 base and J shed 6 bases, with 16 bases lying between them. The CDR3 sequence is CASSLVGPPGSNEQFF. The CDR3 nucleotides are TGTGCCAGCAGCTTAGTAGGGCCCCCGGGCAGCAATGAGCAGTTCTTC.

This chain connects TRBV4-1 to TRBJ2-2; D perhaps matches TRBD1 (5 bases). V lost 4 bases and J lost 0, with 12 bases in between. The germline V gene encodes CDR1 MGHRA and CDR2 YSYEKL. The CDR3 spans 16 residues. The CDR3 sequence: CASSPQGSSNTGELFF. CDR3 nucleotides: TGCGCCAGCAGCCCGCAGGGTAGCTCGAACACCGGGGAGCTGTTTTTT.

This clone was observed a handful of times. The chain carries TRBV7-9 and TRBJ2-2; no definite D call. This CDR3 is built from 12 residues. Germline CDR1 and CDR2: SEHNR and FQNEAQ (reference sequence). V was trimmed by 1 base and J by 8 bases, leaving 5 bases between them. CDR3 nucleotides: TGTGCCAGCAGCTTAGGTCAGGGGGAGCTGTTTTTT. This sequence encodes CASSLGQGELFF.

Comment on this clone: A much larger clonotype is one base distant, so this may be a read error. Other nucleotide sequences in the sample specify the same CDR3. The V call is TRBV30, the J call TRBJ2-3; D possibly corresponds to TRBD2 (5 bases). This CDR3 region has 13 residues. Trimming cost V 0 bases and J 4 bases, with 8 bases left between them. Germline CDR1 is GTSNPN and CDR2 is SVGIG (reference sequence). Here the CDR3 reads CAWSVAGADTQYF. The CDR3 nucleotides read TGTGCCTGGAGTGTAGCCGGGGCAGATACGCAGTATTTT.

The V call is TRBV5-4, the J call TRBJ2-6, with D possibly TRBD1 on 6 matching bases. Trimming left V 2 bases short and J 4 bases short, with 19 bases between. There are 18 residues in the CDR3. Germline lookup yields CDR1 SGHNT and CDR2 YYREEE (reference sequence). The CDR3 nucleotides read TGTGCCAGCAGCTTAAGAGGGGGAACAGGGTACGGGGCCAACGTCCTGACTTTC. Amino acid sequence: CASSLRGGTGYGANVLTF.

This clone was found a few times. Here the CDR3 DNA reads TGCGCCAGCAGCCCCGGGGTATTAGGAAACACCATATATTTT. This encodes CASSPGVLGNTIYF. The chain has TRBV5-1 and TRBJ1-3; D remains ambiguous. The CDR3 consists of 14 residues. Germline-derived CDR1 and CDR2 are SGHRS and YFSETQ. Trimming took off 4 bases at V and 4 bases at J, with 12 bases between the two ends.